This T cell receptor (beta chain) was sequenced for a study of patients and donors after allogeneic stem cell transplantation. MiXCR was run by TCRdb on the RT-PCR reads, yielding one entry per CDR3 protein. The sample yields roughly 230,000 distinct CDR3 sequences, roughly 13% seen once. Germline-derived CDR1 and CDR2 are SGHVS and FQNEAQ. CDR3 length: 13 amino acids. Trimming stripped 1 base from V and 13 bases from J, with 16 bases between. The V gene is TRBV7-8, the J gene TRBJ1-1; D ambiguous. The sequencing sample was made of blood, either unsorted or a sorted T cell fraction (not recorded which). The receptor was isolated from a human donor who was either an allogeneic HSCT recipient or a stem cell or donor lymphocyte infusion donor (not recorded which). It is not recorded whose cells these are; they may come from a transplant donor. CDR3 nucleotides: TGTGCCAGCAGCTTAGTGTCAGGAGAGCGAGGTTTCTTT. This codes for CASSLVSGERGFF.